Sequencing of this TCR beta chain was carried out in a study of monozygotic twins with inflammatory bowel disease. Study results and caveats: Twins with IBD were found to have lower TCRbeta diversity (inverse Simpson) than healthy co-twins.

No DNA is given; TCRdb re-called the 5' RACE reads and lists each CDR3 protein once. The table for this sample gives about 300,000 distinct CDR3 sequences. This CDR3 is built from 14 residues. Germline CDR1 MNHEY, CDR2 SVGEGT. As concerns this clonotype: Its specificity is not known.

Input material: blood. The receptor's source is a human donor with ulcerative colitis or Crohn's disease, or a healthy co-twin of an affected twin (not recorded which). The chain joins TRBV6-2 or TRBV6-3 to TRBJ1-4; the TRBD1 assignment by TCRdb is unverifiable without DNA. The CDR3 loop is CASSPNGGNEKLFF.